This T cell receptor (beta chain) was recovered during a study of T cell responses to AZD1222 COVID-19 vaccine. Study results and caveats: Targets within unmutated variant regions were reportedly found for nearly half of spike-specific TCRs. At 160-218 and 743-854, vaccine-associated CD4 TCRs were dominant, and they spanned spike. Donors in the cohort were predominantly white British and more often female, and clonal diversity was possibly underestimated.

V was shortened by 6 bases and J by 4 bases, with 6 bases between the two germline ends. The CDR3 has 12 amino acids. Remarks on this clone: The antigen is not known. This sample also contains other DNA sequences that code for the same CDR3.

TCRdb's copy holds only in-frame clones and misses some; the assay was immunoSEQ multiplex PCR. The data contain 170,000 or so clones, roughly 93% of them singletons. The sequence was obtained from an adult in good health. Sequencing was performed on peripheral blood, taken on day 0 of AZD1222 vaccination. The chain employs TRBV12-3 or TRBV12-4 and TRBJ2-2; D is unclear. CDR3 region: CASSRGTGELFF. CDR3 DNA sequence: TGTGCCAGCAGCAGAGGCACCGGGGAGCTGTTTTTT.